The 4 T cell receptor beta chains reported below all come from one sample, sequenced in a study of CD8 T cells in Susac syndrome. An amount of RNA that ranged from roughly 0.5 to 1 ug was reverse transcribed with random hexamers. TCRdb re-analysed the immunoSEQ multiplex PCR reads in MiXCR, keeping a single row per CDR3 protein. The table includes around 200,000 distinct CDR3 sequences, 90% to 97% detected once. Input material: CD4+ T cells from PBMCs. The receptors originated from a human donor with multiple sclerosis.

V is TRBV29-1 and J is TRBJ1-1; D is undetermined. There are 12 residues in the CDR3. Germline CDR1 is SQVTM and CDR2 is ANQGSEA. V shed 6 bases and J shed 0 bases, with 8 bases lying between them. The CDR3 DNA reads TGCAGCGTCGGCCTCGTGAACACTGAAGCTTTCTTT. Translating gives CSVGLVNTEAFF.

CDR3 DNA: TGTGCCAGCAGTTTATATGGGGGGTGGATTGACTCTGGGGCCAACGTCCTGACTTTC. It translates to CASSLYGGWIDSGANVLTF. V is TRBV27 and J is TRBJ2-6, with D possibly being TRBD2 (6 bases). V was cut by 1 base and J by 0 bases, with 16 bases left in between. The germline gives CDR1 MNHEY, CDR2 SMNVEV (reference sequence). The CDR3 spans 19 residues.

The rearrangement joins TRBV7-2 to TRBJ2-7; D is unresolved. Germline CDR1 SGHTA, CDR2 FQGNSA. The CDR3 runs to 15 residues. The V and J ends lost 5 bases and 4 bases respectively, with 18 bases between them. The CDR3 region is CASSVRLRSLYEQYF. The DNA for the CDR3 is TGTGCCAGCAGCGTCCGACTGAGGTCCCTATACGAGCAGTACTTC.

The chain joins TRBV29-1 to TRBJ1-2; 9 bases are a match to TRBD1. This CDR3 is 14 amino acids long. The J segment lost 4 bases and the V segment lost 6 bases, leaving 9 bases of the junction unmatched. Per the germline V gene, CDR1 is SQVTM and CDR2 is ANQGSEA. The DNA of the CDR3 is TGCAGCGTGCAGCAGGGACAGGGCATCTATGGCTACACCTTC. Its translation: CSVQQGQGIYGYTF. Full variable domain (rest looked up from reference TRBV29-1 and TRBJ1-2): SAVISQKPSRDICQRGTSLTIQCQVDSQVTMMFWYRQQPGQSLTLIATANQGSEATYESGFVIDKFPISRPNLTFSTLTVSNMSPEDSSIYLCSVQQGQGIYGYTFGSGTRLTVV.